Shown below are 19 T cell receptor beta chains from a single sample sequenced in a study of OX40 agonist ivuxolimab in advanced cancers. The data were produced by immunoSEQ multiplex PCR, yet TCRdb's version contains in-frame clones alone and is incomplete. The sample lists around 80,000 clones; more than 75% were seen once. The source was CD4+ or CD8+ T cells sorted from blood, collected in a trial of the OX40 agonist ivuxolimab. The receptors here all came from an adult with an advanced solid tumor such as melanoma, head and neck, liver or kidney cancer.

The CDR3 here is CAWTLEGLQTYEQYF. DNA for the CDR3: TGTGCCTGGACCCTGGAAGGTCTGCAAACCTACGAGCAGTACTTC. J is TRBJ2-7 and V is TRBV30; D not resolved. Trimming pared 4 bases from V and 2 bases from J, leaving 18 bases between. Germline V gene sequence: CDR1 GTSNPN, CDR2 SVGIG (reference sequence). This CDR3 contains 15 residues. Supplemented by reference TRBV30 and TRBJ2-7, the full variable domain reads SQTIHQWPATLVQPVGSPLSLECTVEGTSNPNLYWYRQAAGRGLQLLFYSVGIGQISSEVPQNLSASRPQDRQFILSSKKLLLSDSGFYLCAWTLEGLQTYEQYFGPGTRLTVT.

V and J are TRBV7-3 and TRBJ2-3; 8 nucleotides align to TRBD2. Germline V gene data show CDR1 as SGHTA and CDR2 as FQGTGA. The CDR3 has 14 residues. Germline trimming cut 5 bases from V and 4 bases from J; bases unmatched to any gene: 5. CDR3 residues: CASSAGLVPDTQYF. Here the CDR3 DNA reads TGTGCCAGCAGCGCGGGACTAGTTCCAGATACGCAGTATTTT.

This chain uses TRBV19 with TRBJ2-7, with 12 bases matching TRBD2. J was trimmed by 2 bases and V by 8 bases; bases with no gene match: 7. The CDR3 has 15 amino acids. Germline CDR1 LNHDA, CDR2 SQIVND (reference sequence). In DNA form, the CDR3 reads TGTGCCAGTCGACTAGCGGGAGAAACCACCTACGAGCAGTACTTC. Its translation: CASRLAGETTYEQYF.

This clone was recorded once. V gene TRBV6-5 combines with J gene TRBJ2-7; D possibly matches TRBD1 or TRBD2 (5 bases each). CDR1 and CDR2 from the germline V gene are MNHEY and SVGAGI. The V and J ends lost 6 bases and 5 bases respectively, with 14 bases between them. The CDR3 is 13 residues long. The CDR3 coding sequence is TGTGCCAGCAGGTGGGACCTAACGGACGAGCAGTACTTC. Translation gives CASRWDLTDEQYF.

The V call is TRBV30, the J call TRBJ2-7; D could derive from TRBD1 or TRBD2 (5 bases each). The CDR3 contains 14 residues. V lost 5 bases and J 4 bases, leaving 18 bases between the germline ends. Germline V gene sequence: CDR1 GTSNPN, CDR2 SVGIG (reference sequence). CDR3 residues: CAWSGSGKRYEQYF. The CDR3 region has the DNA TGTGCCTGGTCAGGGTCGGGGAAGCGGTACGAGCAGTACTTC.

The chain uses TRBV14 and TRBJ2-3; a possible D gene is TRBD2 (6 bases). Trimming took off 0 bases at V and 0 bases at J, with 13 bases between the two ends. This CDR3 spans 17 amino acids. Germline CDR1 reads SGHDN; CDR2 reads FVKESK. DNA for the CDR3: TGTGCCAGCAGCCAAGAAAGGCGGGGTTTTAGCACAGATACGCAGTATTTT. Protein sequence: CASSQERRGFSTDTQYF.

This CDR3 reads CAWSVGGGRLGEQFF. CDR3 sequence (DNA): TGTGCCTGGAGTGTGGGCGGGGGGCGATTGGGTGAGCAGTTCTTC. V usage is TRBV30 and J usage is TRBJ2-1; 8 positions match TRBD2. The germline CDR1 and CDR2 sequences are GTSNPN and SVGIG (reference sequence). This CDR3 has 15 residues. With 0 bases clipped from V and 9 bases from J, the junction kept 10 bases outside the gene matches.

This chain joins TRBV6-1 and TRBJ1-2, with 7 nucleotides matching TRBD1. The CDR3 loop spans 17 amino acids. With 1 base clipped from V and 2 bases from J, the junction kept 10 bases outside the gene matches. CDR1 is MNHNS and CDR2 is SASEGT in the germline V gene. CDR3 nucleotides: TGTGCCAGCAGTGAAGTACGTGGACAGGTACCCAACTATGGCTACACCTTC. This translates into CASSEVRGQVPNYGYTF.

The CDR3 DNA is TGTGCCAGCAGTCGGGCCCCGTTGTCCTACGAGCAGTACTTC. It yields the protein CASSRAPLSYEQYF. The chain combines TRBV6-5 with TRBJ2-7, with D hard to call. This CDR3 contains 14 residues. Trimming pared 5 bases from V and 1 base from J, leaving 12 bases between. Germline CDR1 MNHEY, CDR2 SVGAGI.

Written as DNA, the CDR3 is TGTGCCAGTAGTAATCTCGGGACTAGCGGGAGAGTGGGTTTATCAGACGAGCAGTACTTC. Translating it yields CASSNLGTSGRVGLSDEQYF. The gene calls are TRBV19 and TRBJ2-7, with 14 bases matching TRBD2. The CDR3 spans 20 residues. CDR1 and CDR2 (germline): LNHDA, SQIVND (reference sequence). Trimming cost V 4 bases and J 5 bases; bases outside gene matches: 19.

Comment on this clone: Distinct nucleotide sequences in the sample also encode this CDR3. This rearrangement joins TRBV7-9 to TRBJ1-5; TRBD1 is a possible D gene (5 bases). Germline V lookup: CDR1 SEHNR, CDR2 FQNEAQ (reference sequence). The CDR3 sequence is 13 residues long. The V gene lost 0 bases and the J gene lost 7 bases, with 7 bases spanning the gap. CDR3 bases: TGTGCCAGCAGCTTAGCCGGGGACCAGCCCCAGCATTTT. Residues: CASSLAGDQPQHF.

This clone was counted a single time. The chain has TRBV6-5 and TRBJ2-5; D is tentatively TRBD1 or TRBD2 (6 bases each). This CDR3 contains 13 residues. Germline V lookup: CDR1 MNHEY, CDR2 SVGAGI. V was cut by 11 bases and J by 1 base, with 14 bases left in between. This CDR3 is CASRGLAQETQYF. In nucleotides, the CDR3 is TGTGCCTCCCGGGGGCTTGCCCAAGAGACCCAGTACTTC.

This clone was seen only once. The chain carries TRBV30 and TRBJ2-3, with TRBD1 matching over 9 bases. The germline CDR1 and CDR2 sequences are GTSNPN and SVGIG (reference sequence). Trimming at V came to 1 base and at J to 5 bases, leaving 10 bases not matched to a gene. The CDR3 consists of 16 residues. The CDR3 sequence is CAWSGGFGQGRDTQYF. The DNA of the CDR3 is TGTGCCTGGAGTGGAGGGTTCGGACAGGGGAGAGATACGCAGTATTTT.

The chain has TRBV18 and TRBJ2-5; D ambiguous. Per the germline V gene, CDR1 is KGHSH and CDR2 is LQKENI. The CDR3 covers 13 residues. V was cut by 1 base and J by 5 bases, with 8 bases left in between. The DNA of the CDR3 is TGTGCCAGCTCACCACTCACGTTGGAGACCCAGTACTTC. Encoded protein: CASSPLTLETQYF.

The chain recombines TRBV9 with TRBJ2-3; D may be TRBD2 (5 bases). CDR1 and CDR2 (germline): SGDLS, YYNGEE. This CDR3 has 15 residues. V shed 4 bases and J shed 2 bases, with 14 bases lying between them. In DNA form, the CDR3 reads TGTGCCAGCAGCCCTAGCATTGACCTCACAGATACGCAGTATTTT. Translating gives CASSPSIDLTDTQYF.

The rearrangement uses TRBV7-9 and TRBJ1-5, with D uncertain. V dropped 3 bases and J dropped 2 bases, with 5 bases sitting between them. The CDR3 is 13 amino acids. The germline CDR1 and CDR2 sequences are SEHNR and FQNEAQ (reference sequence). CDR3 protein: CASSFDGNQPQHF. The CDR3 DNA is TGTGCCAGCAGCTTTGACGGCAATCAGCCCCAGCATTTT.

J is TRBJ1-6 and V is TRBV7-2; D not certain. V was clipped by 5 bases and J by 7 bases, with 15 bases between them. CDR3 length equals 15 residues. CDR1 is SGHTA, CDR2 FQGNSA, per germline. CDR3 sequence (DNA): TGTGCCAGCAGCCCCAACAGCAACCTCAATTCACCCCTCCACTTT. Amino acids: CASSPNSNLNSPLHF.

J is TRBJ1-1 and V is TRBV19; D possibly corresponds to TRBD1 (5 bases). This CDR3 region has 14 residues. Germline assignment: CDR1 LNHDA and CDR2 SQIVND (reference sequence). V was shortened by 2 bases and J by 5 bases, with 12 bases between the two germline ends. CDR3 nucleotides: TGTGCCAGTAGTATATGGGGGAGGGATACTGAAGCTTTCTTT. Amino acids: CASSIWGRDTEAFF. The full variable domain, completed using reference TRBV19 and TRBJ1-1, is DGGITQSPKYLFRKEGQNVTLSCEQNLNHDAMYWYRQDPGQGLRLIYYSQIVNDFQKGDIAEGYSVSREKKESFPLTVTSAQKNPTAFYLCASSIWGRDTEAFFGQGTRLTVV.

The genes are TRBV14 and TRBJ2-1; either TRBD1 or TRBD2 may fit D (5 bases each). The CDR3 consists of 16 residues. The ends were cut back, 1 base at V and 7 bases at J, with 17 bases in the middle. Germline V gene lookup returns CDR1 SGHDN and CDR2 FVKESK. CDR3 protein: CASSQAGTLGVNEQFF. The CDR3 DNA reads as TGTGCCAGCAGCCAAGCAGGGACCCTGGGGGTGAATGAGCAGTTCTTC.